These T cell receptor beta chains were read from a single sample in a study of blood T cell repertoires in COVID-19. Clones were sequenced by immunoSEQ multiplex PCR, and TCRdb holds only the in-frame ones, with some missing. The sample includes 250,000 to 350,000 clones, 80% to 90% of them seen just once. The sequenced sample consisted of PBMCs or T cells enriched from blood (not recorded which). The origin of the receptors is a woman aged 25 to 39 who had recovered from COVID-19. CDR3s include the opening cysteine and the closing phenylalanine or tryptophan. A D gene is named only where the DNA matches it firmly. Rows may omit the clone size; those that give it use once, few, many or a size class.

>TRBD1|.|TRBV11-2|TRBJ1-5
CASSSGQGGQPQHF
TGTGCCAGCAGCTCCGGACAGGGGGGCCAGCCCCAGCATTTT
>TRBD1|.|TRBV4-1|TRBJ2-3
CASSPLPVRQGVEDTQYF
TGCGCCAGCAGCCCCCTGCCGGTAAGACAGGGGGTTGAAGATACGCAGTATTTT
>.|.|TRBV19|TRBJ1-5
CASSIDQGGPNQPQHF
TGTGCCAGTAGTATAGATCAAGGAGGGCCCAATCAGCCCCAGCATTTT
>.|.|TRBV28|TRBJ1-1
CATLGGLNTEAFF
TGTGCCACCCTGGGGGGACTGAACACTGAAGCTTTCTTT
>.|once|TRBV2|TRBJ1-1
CASIRGTEAFF
TGTGCCAGCATCAGAGGCACTGAAGCTTTCTTT
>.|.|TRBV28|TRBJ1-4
CASRTDSTNEKLFF
TGTGCCAGCAGAACAGATTCAACTAATGAAAAACTGTTTTTT
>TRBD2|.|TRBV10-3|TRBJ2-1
CAIRPSSGSSYNEQFF
TGTGCCATCAGACCAAGTAGCGGGAGTTCCTACAATGAGCAGTTCTTC
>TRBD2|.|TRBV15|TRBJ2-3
CATSRDGAGVVDTQYF
TGTGCCACCAGCAGAGACGGAGCGGGAGTCGTGGATACGCAGTATTTT
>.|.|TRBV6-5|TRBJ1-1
CASSPREANTEAFF
TGTGCCAGCAGTCCCAGGGAAGCGAACACTGAAGCTTTCTTT
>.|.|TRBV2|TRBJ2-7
CASNPGVHEQYF
TGTGCCAGCAATCCAGGGGTGCACGAGCAGTACTTC
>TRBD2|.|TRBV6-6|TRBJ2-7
CASSKIPGTSAYEQYF
TGTGCCAGCAGTAAAATCCCCGGGACTAGCGCCTACGAGCAGTACTTC
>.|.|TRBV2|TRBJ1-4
CASSVGSSKLFF
TGTGCCAGCAGTGTGGGTAGCTCTAAACTGTTTTTT
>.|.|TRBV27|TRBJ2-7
CASSLGGSRYYEQYF
TGTGCCAGCAGTTTAGGAGGGAGTCGTTACTACGAGCAGTACTTC
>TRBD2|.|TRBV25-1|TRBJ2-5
CASSLSGSTGETQYF
TGTGCCAGCAGTCTAAGCGGGAGTACGGGAGAGACCCAGTACTTC
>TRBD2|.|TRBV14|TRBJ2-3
CASSPGARTSGIFSADTQYF
TGTGCCAGCAGCCCGGGGGCCCGGACTAGCGGGATTTTTAGTGCAGATACGCAGTATTTT
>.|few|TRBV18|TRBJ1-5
CASSRDRTNQPQHF
TGTGCCAGCTCACGCGACAGAACGAATCAGCCCCAGCATTTT
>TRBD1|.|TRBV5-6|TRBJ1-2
CASSPSTGGLGYTF
TGTGCCAGCAGCCCTTCGACAGGGGGCCTTGGCTACACCTTC
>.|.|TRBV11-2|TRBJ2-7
CASSAEGTPYYEQYF
TGTGCCAGCAGCGCTGAGGGAACGCCTTACTACGAGCAGTACTTC
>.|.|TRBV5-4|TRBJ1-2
CASSLGLREIYGYTF
TGTGCCAGCAGCTTGGGACTTCGGGAGATCTATGGCTACACCTTC
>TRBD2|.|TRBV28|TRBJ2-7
CASSPGTSGRGQYF
TGTGCCAGCAGTCCAGGGACTAGCGGGCGGGGGCAGTACTTC
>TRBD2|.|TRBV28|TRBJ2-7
CASSSEGRVASGWSSYEQYF
TGTGCCAGCAGTAGCGAGGGCCGGGTAGCTAGCGGGTGGAGCTCCTACGAGCAGTACTTC
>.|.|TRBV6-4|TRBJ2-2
CASSDTYREDTGELFF
TGTGCCAGCAGTGACACGTACAGGGAAGACACCGGGGAGCTGTTTTTT
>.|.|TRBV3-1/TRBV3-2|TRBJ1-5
CASSLYGGQPQHF
TGTGCCAGCAGCCTCTACGGCGGTCAGCCCCAGCATTTT
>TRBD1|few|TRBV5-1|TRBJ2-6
CASSPELQGASGANVLTF
TGCGCCAGCAGCCCTGAATTACAGGGGGCATCTGGGGCCAACGTCCTGACTTTC
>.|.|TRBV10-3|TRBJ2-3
CAALKKGLDQTSTDTQYF
TGTGCCGCCCTGAAAAAGGGACTGGACCAGACTAGCACAGATACGCAGTATTTT
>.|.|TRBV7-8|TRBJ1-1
CASSLVGAGDTEAFF
TGTGCCAGCAGCTTAGTCGGCGCGGGGGACACTGAAGCTTTCTTT
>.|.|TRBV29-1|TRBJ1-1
CSVSAGLGTEAFF
TGCAGCGTCTCCGCAGGGCTGGGCACTGAAGCTTTCTTT